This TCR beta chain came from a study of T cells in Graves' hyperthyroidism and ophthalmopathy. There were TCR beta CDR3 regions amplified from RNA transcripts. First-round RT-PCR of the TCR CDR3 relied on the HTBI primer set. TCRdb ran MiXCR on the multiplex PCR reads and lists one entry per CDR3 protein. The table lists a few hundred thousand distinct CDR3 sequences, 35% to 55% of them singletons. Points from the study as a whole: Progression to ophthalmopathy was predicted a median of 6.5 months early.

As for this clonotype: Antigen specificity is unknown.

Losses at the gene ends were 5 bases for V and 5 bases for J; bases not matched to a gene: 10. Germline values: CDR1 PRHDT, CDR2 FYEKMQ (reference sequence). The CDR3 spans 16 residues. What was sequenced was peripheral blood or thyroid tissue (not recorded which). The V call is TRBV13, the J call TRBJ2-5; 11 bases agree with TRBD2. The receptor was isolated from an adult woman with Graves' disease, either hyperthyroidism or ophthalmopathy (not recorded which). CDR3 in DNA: TGTGCCAGCAGCCCTAGGACTAGCGGGCCGGGGGAGACCCAGTACTTC. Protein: CASSPRTSGPGETQYF.